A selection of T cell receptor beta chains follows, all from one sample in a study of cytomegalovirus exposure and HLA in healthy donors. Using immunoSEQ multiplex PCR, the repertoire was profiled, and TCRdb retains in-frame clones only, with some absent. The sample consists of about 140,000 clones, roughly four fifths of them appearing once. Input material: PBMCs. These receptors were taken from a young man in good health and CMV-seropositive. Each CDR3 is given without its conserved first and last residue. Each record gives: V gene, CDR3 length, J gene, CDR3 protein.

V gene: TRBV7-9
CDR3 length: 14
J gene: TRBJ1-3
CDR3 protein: ASSLALASSGNTIY

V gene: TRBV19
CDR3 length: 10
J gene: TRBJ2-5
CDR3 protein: ASSRSGGTVD

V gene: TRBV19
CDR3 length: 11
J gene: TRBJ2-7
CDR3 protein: ASSRDSTYEQY

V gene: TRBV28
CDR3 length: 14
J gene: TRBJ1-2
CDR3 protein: ASSSTHGTVNYGYT

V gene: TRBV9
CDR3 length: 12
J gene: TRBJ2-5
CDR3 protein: ASTSGGIQETQY

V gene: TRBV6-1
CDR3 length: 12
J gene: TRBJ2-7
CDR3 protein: ASSHGGVSDEQY

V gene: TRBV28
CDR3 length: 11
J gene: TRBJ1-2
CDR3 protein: ASSPTGFYGYT

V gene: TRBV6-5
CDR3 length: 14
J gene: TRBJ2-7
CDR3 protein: ASSYSTGERTYEQY

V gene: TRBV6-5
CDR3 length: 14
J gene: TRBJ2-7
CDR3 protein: ASSSLLGTGDYEQY

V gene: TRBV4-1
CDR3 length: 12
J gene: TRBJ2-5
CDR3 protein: ASSRTGLDMTQY

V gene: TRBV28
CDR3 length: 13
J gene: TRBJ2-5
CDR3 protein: ASSSRLAAQETQY

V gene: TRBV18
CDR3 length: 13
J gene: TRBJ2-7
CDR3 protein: ASSPAGNDPYEQY

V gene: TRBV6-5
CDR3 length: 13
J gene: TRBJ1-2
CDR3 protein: ASSYEQGSNYGYT

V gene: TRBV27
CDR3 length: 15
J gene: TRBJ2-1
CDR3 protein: ASSSESSASSYNEQF

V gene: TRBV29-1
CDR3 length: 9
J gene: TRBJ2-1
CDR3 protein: SVLPYNEQF

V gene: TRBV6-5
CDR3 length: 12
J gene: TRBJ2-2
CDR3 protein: ASTSAGSTGELF

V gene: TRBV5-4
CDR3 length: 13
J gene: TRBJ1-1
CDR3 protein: ASSFTGQGGTEAF

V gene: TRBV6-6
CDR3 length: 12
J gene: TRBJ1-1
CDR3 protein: ASSNGQGGTEAF

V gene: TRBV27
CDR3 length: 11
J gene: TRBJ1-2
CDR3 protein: ASSLQGANGYT

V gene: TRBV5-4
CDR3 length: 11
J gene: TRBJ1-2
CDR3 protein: ASSLEGAGGYT

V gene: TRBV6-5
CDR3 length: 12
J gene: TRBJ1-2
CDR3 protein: ASSYSEGGYGYT

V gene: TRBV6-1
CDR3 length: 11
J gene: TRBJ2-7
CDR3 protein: ASSWTESYEQY

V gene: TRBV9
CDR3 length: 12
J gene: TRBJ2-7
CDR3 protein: ASSPGTGSYEQY

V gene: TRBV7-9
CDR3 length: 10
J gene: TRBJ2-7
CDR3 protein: ASSLSSYEQY

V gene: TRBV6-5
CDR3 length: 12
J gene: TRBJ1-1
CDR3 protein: ASRADRGRTEAF

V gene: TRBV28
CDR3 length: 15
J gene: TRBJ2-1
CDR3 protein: ASSSPTSGRAYNEQF

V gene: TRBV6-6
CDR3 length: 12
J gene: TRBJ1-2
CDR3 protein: ASSLNPGQGGYT

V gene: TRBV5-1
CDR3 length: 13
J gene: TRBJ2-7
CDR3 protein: ASSLRQGAGYEQY

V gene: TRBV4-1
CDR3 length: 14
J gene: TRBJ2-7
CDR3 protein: ASSQESYRGSYEQY

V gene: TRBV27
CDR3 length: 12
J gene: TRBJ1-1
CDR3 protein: ASSLWYRENEAF

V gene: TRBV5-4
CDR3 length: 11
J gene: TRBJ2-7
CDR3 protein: ASSWGLAYEQY

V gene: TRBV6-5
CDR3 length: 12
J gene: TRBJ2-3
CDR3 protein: ASSYAHSTDTQY

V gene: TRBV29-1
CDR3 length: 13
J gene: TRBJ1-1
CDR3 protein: SVDGTGFLNTEAF

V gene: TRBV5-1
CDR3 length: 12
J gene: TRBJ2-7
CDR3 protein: ASSEQGLVYEQY

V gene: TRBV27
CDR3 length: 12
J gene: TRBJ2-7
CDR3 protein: ASSAVGLSYEQY

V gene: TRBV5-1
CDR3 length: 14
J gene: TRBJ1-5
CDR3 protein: ASSSGTESHNQPQH

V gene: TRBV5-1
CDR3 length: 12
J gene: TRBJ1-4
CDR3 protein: ASSSTATNEKLF

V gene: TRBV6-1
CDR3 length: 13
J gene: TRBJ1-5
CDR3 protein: ASSAGTGSNQPQH

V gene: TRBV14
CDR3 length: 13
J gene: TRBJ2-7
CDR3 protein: ASSPPGQISYEQY

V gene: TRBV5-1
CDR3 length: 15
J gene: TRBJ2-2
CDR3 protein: ASSLGGLDRNTGELF

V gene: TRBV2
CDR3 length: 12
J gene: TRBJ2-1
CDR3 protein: AETRDRGYNEQF

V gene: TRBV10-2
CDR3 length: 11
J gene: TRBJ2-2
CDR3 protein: ASRDRGSGELF

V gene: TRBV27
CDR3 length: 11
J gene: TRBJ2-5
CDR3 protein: ASSLTGVETQY

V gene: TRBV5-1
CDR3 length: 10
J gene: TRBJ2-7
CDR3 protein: ASSLGQAEQY

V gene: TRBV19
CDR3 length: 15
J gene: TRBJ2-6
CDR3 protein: ASTSDRGLRGANVLT

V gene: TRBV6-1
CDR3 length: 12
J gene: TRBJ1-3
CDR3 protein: ASRLQGAGNTIY

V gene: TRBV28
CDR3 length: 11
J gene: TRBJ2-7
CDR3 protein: ASSRDFFGEQY

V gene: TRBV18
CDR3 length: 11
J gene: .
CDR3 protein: ASSPYHSYEQY